One sample yielded the 6 T cell receptor beta chains listed below, sequenced in a study of T-cell memory formation after mild COVID-19. TCRdb ran MiXCR on the 5' RACE reads and lists one entry per CDR3 protein. In the table there are 45,000 to 55,000 distinct CDR3 sequences, around 9.7% of which are singletons. The sample comprised PBMCs or a T cell subset sorted from them (not recorded which). These receptors came from an adult woman who had mild COVID-19 (a few samples of this study predate the infection). Cell type and time point are not known.

This sequence joins TRBV20-1 and TRBJ1-1; no definite D call. CDR1 is DFQATT, CDR2 SNEGSKA, per germline (reference sequence). V was cut by 3 bases and J by 4 bases, with 15 bases left in between. CDR3 size: 14 residues. The CDR3 region is CSASGSRSSTEAFF. CDR3 sequence (DNA): TGCAGTGCTAGTGGCAGTAGATCGAGCACTGAAGCTTTCTTT.

The CDR3 DNA reads as TGTGCCAGCAGCCGCATACTCGACACTGAAGCTTTCTTT. This sequence encodes CASSRILDTEAFF. This chain joins TRBV3-1 and TRBJ1-1; the D is unclear. Germline assignment: CDR1 LGHDT and CDR2 YNNKEL (reference sequence). The V gene lost 4 bases and the J gene lost 3 bases, with 9 bases spanning the gap. This CDR3 comprises 13 residues.

V is TRBV6-5 and J is TRBJ1-1; 7 bases match TRBD1. CDR3 size: 15 residues. V trimming: 2 bases; J trimming: 6 bases; junction bases outside the gene matches: 9. Germline CDR1 is MNHEY and CDR2 is SVGAGI. The DNA for the CDR3 is TGTGCCAGCAGTTACGGCGACAGGGAAGCCGCTGAAGCTTTCTTT. This gives the protein CASSYGDREAAEAFF.

This clonotype was found a few times. J is TRBJ1-3 and V is TRBV6-5; D not resolved. The CDR3 covers 13 residues. Germline CDR1 is MNHEY and CDR2 is SVGAGI. V was clipped by 8 bases and J by 0 bases, with 8 bases between them. CDR3 residues: CASLPSSGNTIYF. For the CDR3, the DNA is TGTGCCAGCCTACCTTCCTCTGGAAACACCATATATTTT.

This clonotype was counted only a few times. The chain couples TRBV25-1 to TRBJ2-1; D is uncertain. The germline V gene encodes CDR1 MGHDK and CDR2 SYGVNS. Deletions cut 3 bases from V and 5 bases from J, with 17 bases between. This CDR3 contains 16 residues. The CDR3 DNA is TGTGCCAGCAGTGAGTTGTCGGACCCAGATAACAATGAGCAGTTCTTC. Translation: CASSELSDPDNNEQFF.

The chain combines TRBV11-1 with TRBJ2-7; tentative D call: TRBD2 (5 bases). CDR1 and CDR2 (germline): SGHAT, FQDESV (reference sequence). Trimming removed 1 base at V and 6 bases at J, with 13 bases between. The CDR3 extends over 14 amino acids. The CDR3: CASSLGLASSEQYF. The DNA for the CDR3 is TGTGCCAGCAGCTTAGGGCTAGCTTCTAGCGAGCAGTACTTC. The variable domain in full, completed from reference TRBV11-1 and TRBJ2-7, reads EAEVAQSPRYKITEKSQAVAFWCDPISGHATLYWYRQILGQGPELLVQFQDESVVDDSQLPKDRFSAERLKGVDSTLKIQPAELGDSAMYLCASSLGLASSEQYFGPGTRLTVT.